The rows below give T cell receptor beta chains drawn from one sample of a study of siplizumab effects on memory and regulatory T cells. The data were produced by immunoSEQ multiplex PCR, yet TCRdb's version contains in-frame clones alone and is incomplete. Among 110,000 or so clones listed, 90% to 95% were seen once. The sequenced sample was Tregs sorted from blood. These receptors came from a human donor in good health. CDR3s include the opening cysteine and the closing phenylalanine or tryptophan. D genes are given only for firm matches. Clone sizes are given selectively: once, few, many, or a class where the clone is expanded.

J,size,D,V,DNA,CDR3
TRBJ1-2,NA,NA,TRBV19,TGTGCCAGTAGACCCCGTGGGGGCGGGGACTATGGCTACACCTTC,CASRPRGGGDYGYTF
TRBJ2-7,NA,NA,TRBV7-8,TGTGCCAGCAGCTTACCGCCCCTCTACGAGCAGTACTTC,CASSLPPLYEQYF
TRBJ1-2,NA,TRBD1,TRBV6-5,TGTGCCAGCAGTTACTCAGGGACAGTATCCGGCTACACCTTC,CASSYSGTVSGYTF
TRBJ2-3,NA,NA,TRBV29-1,TGCAGCGTGGACAGAGAGATAGATACGCAGTATTTT,CSVDREIDTQYF
TRBJ2-2,NA,NA,TRBV2,TGTGCCAGCTCGTTGGGCTTTTCCGGGGAGCTGTTTTTT,CASSLGFSGELFF
TRBJ1-1,NA,NA,TRBV19,TGTGCCAGTAGCACGAGCCCGAACACTGAAGCTTTCTTT,CASSTSPNTEAFF
TRBJ2-1,NA,TRBD2,TRBV29-1,TGCAGCGCTGCTAGGCTAGCGGGGGGCAATGAGCAGTTCTTC,CSAARLAGGNEQFF
TRBJ2-3,NA,NA,TRBV6-7,TGTGCCAGCAGTTACTCGAGATCGGCCTTGACAGCCAGCACAGATACGCAGTATTTT,CASSYSRSALTASTDTQYF
TRBJ2-6,once,NA,TRBV11-2,TGTGCCAGCAGCTTACGGGGGACTGGGGCCAACGTCCTGACTTTC,CASSLRGTGANVLTF
TRBJ2-7,NA,NA,TRBV7-9,TGTGCCAGCAGCTTAGAGGCCTACGAGCAGTACTTC,CASSLEAYEQYF
TRBJ2-2,NA,NA,TRBV9,TGTGCCAGCAGCGTAGGGACACTGAACACCGGGGAGCTGTTTTTT,CASSVGTLNTGELFF
TRBJ2-1,NA,TRBD2,TRBV6-5,TGTGCCAGCAGTCGGAGAGCGGGGGGGCCTTCTGAGCAGTTCTTC,CASSRRAGGPSEQFF
TRBJ2-3,once,NA,TRBV5-1,TGCGCCAGCCACAGGGAGGGCACAGATACGCAGTATTTT,CASHREGTDTQYF
TRBJ1-1,NA,TRBD1,TRBV6-5,TGTGCCAGCAGTTACTCTAGGGCAGGGGGCTACACTGAAGCTTTCTTT,CASSYSRAGGYTEAFF
TRBJ1-4,NA,NA,TRBV7-9,TGTGCCAGCAGTTGGAGAGGGGAGGAAAAACTGTTTTTT,CASSWRGEEKLFF
TRBJ1-2,once,NA,TRBV2,TGTGCCAGCACGAGGGGGAACTATGGCTACACCTTC,CASTRGNYGYTF
TRBJ2-7,NA,NA,TRBV7-8,TGTGCCAGCAGCTTAATGAAGGACGCCTACGAGCAGTACTTC,CASSLMKDAYEQYF
TRBJ1-4,once,NA,TRBV4-2,TGTGCCAGCAGCCAAGATTATCGGCTTAATGAAAAACTGTTTTTT,CASSQDYRLNEKLFF
TRBJ1-1,few,NA,TRBV2,TGTGCCAGCAGTGTAAGTCTCAACACTGAAGCTTTCTTT,CASSVSLNTEAFF
TRBJ1-2,NA,NA,TRBV25-1,TGTGCCAGCAGGGAATTCTATGGCTACACCTTC,CASREFYGYTF
TRBJ2-1,NA,TRBD2,TRBV19,TGTGCCAGTAGTATATTGGGACTAGCGTCCAATGAGCAGTTCTTC,CASSILGLASNEQFF
TRBJ2-1,NA,TRBD2,TRBV5-4,TGTGCCAGCAGCTTAACTAGCGGGAGGTACAATGAGCAGTTCTTC,CASSLTSGRYNEQFF
TRBJ2-7,NA,TRBD1,TRBV4-2,TGTGCCAGCAGCCCCGAGGGACAGTCAGTATACGAGCAGTACTTC,CASSPEGQSVYEQYF
TRBJ2-1,NA,TRBD2,TRBV2,TGTGCCAGCAGTGAAAGTGGTGGGCTAGCGGGAGTCGGTGAGCAGTTCTTC,CASSESGGLAGVGEQFF
TRBJ2-5,NA,NA,TRBV6-6,TGTGCCAGCAGTTACTCGTTCAGCCAAGAGACCCAGTACTTC,CASSYSFSQETQYF
TRBJ2-2,NA,NA,TRBV4-2,TGTGCCAGCAGCCACGATATGGGCAGGAACACCGGGGAGCTGTTTTTT,CASSHDMGRNTGELFF
TRBJ2-3,NA,NA,TRBV20-1,TGCAGTTCAGGACGCACAGATACGCAGTATTTT,CSSGRTDTQYF
TRBJ2-7,NA,NA,TRBV7-2,TGTGCCAGCAGCTTAGGAGGCCAGCCATCCTACGAGCAGTACTTC,CASSLGGQPSYEQYF